Below are 2 T cell receptor beta chains sequenced from a single sample in a study of control samples from healthy donors and cancer patients. Clones were read by immunoSEQ multiplex PCR, and TCRdb kept only the in-frame ones, dropping some. The table has about 140,000 clones, 80% to 95% seen once. The sequenced sample was blood. The receptors stem from a man aged 25 to 45 in good health.

This rearrangement joins TRBV7-6 to TRBJ2-2; 9 bases map to TRBD2. Germline V gene data show CDR1 as SGHVS and CDR2 as FNYEAQ. This CDR3 is built from 17 residues. V lost 2 bases and J lost 6; bases outside the gene matches: 10. The CDR3, as DNA: TGTGCCAGCAGCTTACTGGCTAGCGGGACTTGGGCCGGGGAGCTGTTTTTT. Protein sequence: CASSLLASGTWAGELFF.

This clone was found once. V is TRBV30 and J is TRBJ1-5; no clear D. Germline lookup yields CDR1 GTSNPN and CDR2 SVGIG (reference sequence). V dropped 0 bases and J dropped 3 bases, with 6 bases sitting between them. The CDR3 covers 13 residues. The CDR3 region has the DNA TGTGCCTGGAGTGTGCAGGCCAATCAGCCCCAGCATTTT. Amino acid sequence: CAWSVQANQPQHF.